This T cell receptor beta chain was captured by sequencing in a study of T cells in pancreatic ductal adenocarcinoma. Assay: immunoSEQ multiplex PCR; the TCRdb copy retains only in-frame clones and omits some. This sample has over 90,000 clones, with roughly 96% found just once. For this clone: The antigen is not known.

Overall study findings and caveats: Unique clonotypes were around 8-fold more numerous in blood than in tumor. No significant tumor-blood clonality difference; means were about 0.11 and 0.078. Tumor-versus-blood clonality comparisons may be biased toward lower tumor diversity. The resected cohort was biased toward the minority with early-stage disease.

The selected patients with pancreatic ductal adenocarcinoma had surgery but no neoadjuvant therapy. Germline V gives CDR1 SGHNT, CDR2 YYREEE (reference sequence). The junction had 8 bases not matched to a gene; V was cut back by 4 bases and J by 5 bases. CDR3 length equals 15 residues. The chain has TRBV5-4 and TRBJ2-5, with 10 positions matching TRBD2. The sequence was collected from a human donor with pancreatic ductal adenocarcinoma. The sequenced sample was PBMCs. CDR3: CASSTSGMGWETQYF. The CDR3 DNA reads TGTGCCAGCAGCACTAGCGGGATGGGGTGGGAGACCCAGTACTTC.